These 18 T cell receptor beta chains share one sample of origin, sequenced in a study of blood T cell repertoires in COVID-19 (dated by TCRdb to between 2020 and 2021). Preparation of the library involved the immunoSEQ multiplex PCR assay. TCRdb provides this immuneACCESS table in a form limited to in-frame rearrangements. Some clones are lacking; in checked studies, under half of them reflect an unresolved V gene, and why the rest are absent is not known. The sample records 130,000 to 150,000 clones, around nine tenths of which are singletons. The leading ten clones occupy more than 4% of the sample. Material for sequencing was peripheral blood. These receptor sequences come from a middle-aged woman with acute or convalescent COVID-19.

This clone was seen only a few times. J is TRBJ2-2 and V is TRBV10-3; 11 bases fit TRBD1. V lost 6 bases to trimming and J lost 4 bases; unmatched junction nucleotides: 1. This CDR3 is built from 14 residues. Per the germline V gene, CDR1 is ENHRY and CDR2 is SYGVKD. CDR3 protein: CAIRGTGGTGELFF. Here the CDR3 DNA reads TGTGCCATCAGGGGGACAGGGGGCACCGGGGAGCTGTTTTTT.

The chain links TRBV4-3 to TRBJ1-2, with D possibly being TRBD1 (5 bases). CDR1 and CDR2 from the germline V gene are LGHNA and YSLEER. This CDR3 is 18 amino acids long. The V end was cut by 3 bases, the J end by 4 bases, with 24 bases between. The DNA of the CDR3 is TGCGCCAGCAGCCAGAACACCGGGGCAGGCGTGGGGGGCTATGGCTACACCTTC. The encoded protein is CASSQNTGAGVGGYGYTF.

The V call is TRBV6-5, the J call TRBJ1-2; tentative D call: TRBD1 (6 bases). The germline V gene encodes CDR1 MNHEY and CDR2 SVGAGI. Trimming took 7 bases from V and 8 from J, leaving 14 bases between them. The length of the CDR3 is 12 residues. The CDR3 sequence is CASTRDKDGYTF. The CDR3 coding sequence is TGTGCCAGCACACGGGACAAGGACGGCTACACCTTC.

This clone was observed once. This CDR3 reads CASSIVGGYGYTF. CDR3 nucleotides: TGTGCCAGTAGTATAGTCGGTGGCTATGGCTACACCTTC. This chain uses TRBV19 with TRBJ1-2; no clear D. The CDR3 length is 13 residues. Deletions cut 1 base from V and 4 bases from J, with 7 bases between. Germline lookup yields CDR1 LNHDA and CDR2 SQIVND (reference sequence).

The chain joins TRBV11-3 to TRBJ2-1; 12 positions agree with TRBD2. CDR3 length: 17 residues. V lost 2 bases and J lost 10; bases outside the gene matches: 12. CDR1 SGHNT and CDR2 YENEEA come from the germline V gene. The CDR3: CASSLQPGLAGSGEQFF. In DNA, the CDR3 is TGTGCCAGCAGCTTACAGCCCGGACTAGCGGGGTCGGGGGAGCAGTTCTTC.

The rearrangement joins TRBV4-1 to TRBJ2-3; perhaps TRBD2 as D (7 bases). The CDR3 spans 18 residues. V lost 0 bases and J lost 0, with 16 bases in between. Germline CDR1 and CDR2: MGHRA and YSYEKL. In nucleotides, the CDR3 is TGCGCCAGCAGCCAAGATACGGTCGCGGGGGCGAGCACAGATACGCAGTATTTT. Encoded protein: CASSQDTVAGASTDTQYF.

CDR3 region: CASSLSGGAGAGELFF. CDR3 DNA sequence: TGTGCCAGCAGTCTTAGCGGGGGGGCCGGTGCCGGGGAGCTGTTTTTT. The rearrangement links TRBV6-2 or TRBV6-3 to TRBJ2-2, with 11 nucleotides matching TRBD2. The CDR3 has 16 residues. Germline V CDR1 and CDR2: MNHEY, SVGEGT. Trimming at V came to 5 bases and at J to 6 bases, leaving 8 bases not matched to a gene.

This rearrangement joins TRBV18 to TRBJ1-1; perhaps TRBD1 as D (5 bases). Trimming left V 4 bases short and J 0 bases short, with 9 bases between. The CDR3 extends over 14 amino acids. Germline V CDR1 and CDR2: KGHSH, LQKENI. The CDR3 sequence: CASSHTGVNTEAFF. DNA for the CDR3: TGTGCCAGCTCACACACAGGAGTGAACACTGAAGCTTTCTTT. Full variable domain (rest looked up from reference TRBV18 and TRBJ1-1): NAGVMQNPRHLVRRRGQEARLRCSPMKGHSHVYWYRQLPEEGLKFMVYLQKENIIDESGMPKERFSAEFPKEGPSILRIQQVVRGDSAAYFCASSHTGVNTEAFFGQGTRLTVV.

This clone was found many times. The V call is TRBV7-2, the J call TRBJ2-7; the D gene is possibly TRBD1 (5 bases). V was clipped by 6 bases and J by 0 bases, with 15 bases between them. The CDR3 contains 15 residues. CDR1 and CDR2 (germline): SGHTA, FQGNSA. Written as DNA, the CDR3 is TGTGCCAGCAGTTTTACAGGCGTTGCCTCCTACGAGCAGTACTTC. It is translated as CASSFTGVASYEQYF.

The rearrangement links TRBV28 to TRBJ1-1; D may be TRBD1 (5 bases). The CDR3 loop spans 14 amino acids. Germline assignment: CDR1 MDHEN and CDR2 SYDVKM. Deletions cut 5 bases from V and 10 bases from J, with 20 bases between. CDR3 in DNA: TGTGCCAGCAGTACCCCGGGGCTGGGGCGGGGAGCTTTCTTT. Its translation is CASSTPGLGRGAFF.

CDR3 amino acids: CAWSLGWTEQETQYF. The CDR3 nucleotides read TGTGCCTGGAGTCTAGGGTGGACAGAGCAAGAGACCCAGTACTTC. The V gene is TRBV30, the J gene TRBJ2-5, with a possible D match to TRBD1 (6 bases). The CDR3 is 15 amino acids. V was pared by 2 bases and J by 2 bases, with 15 bases between. Germline CDR1 and CDR2: GTSNPN and SVGIG (reference sequence). The whole variable domain, filled in from reference TRBV30 and TRBJ2-5, reads SQTIHQWPATLVQPVGSPLSLECTVEGTSNPNLYWYRQAAGRGLQLLFYSVGIGQISSEVPQNLSASRPQDRQFILSSKKLLLSDSGFYLCAWSLGWTEQETQYFGPGTRLLVL.

This clone was seen once. This sequence joins TRBV4-2 and TRBJ2-2, with D tentatively TRBD2 (5 bases). Trimming shortened V by 2 bases and J by 4 bases, and 14 bases separated the two germline ends. Germline CDR1 is LGHNA and CDR2 is YNFKEQ. The length of the CDR3 is 16 residues. The CDR3: CASSQISGLPTGELFF. The DNA for the CDR3 is TGTGCCAGCAGCCAAATCTCTGGACTTCCCACCGGGGAGCTGTTTTTT.

The rearrangement uses TRBV10-3 and TRBJ1-4; TRBD1 matches at 7 bases. Germline lookup yields CDR1 ENHRY and CDR2 SYGVKD. CDR3 length equals 13 residues. Losses at the gene ends were 5 bases for V and 8 bases for J; bases not matched to a gene: 5. The CDR3 coding sequence is TGTGCCATCAGTCAGGGGGATGGGGAAAAACTGTTTTTT. This gives the protein CAISQGDGEKLFF.

The genes are TRBV9 and TRBJ2-5; TRBD2 aligns across 7 bases. Per the germline V gene, CDR1 is SGDLS and CDR2 is YYNGEE. V dropped 2 bases and J dropped 3; count of bases not matched to a gene: 7. The CDR3 contains 15 residues. Here the CDR3 reads CASSVGGSIEETQYF. The CDR3 coding sequence is TGTGCCAGCAGCGTCGGGGGGTCTATAGAAGAGACCCAGTACTTC. Complete variable domain (other parts from reference TRBV9 and TRBJ2-5): DSGVTQTPKHLITATGQRVTLRCSPRSGDLSVYWYQQSLDQGLQFLIQYYNGEERAKGNILERFSAQQFPDLHSELNLSSLELGDSALYFCASSVGGSIEETQYFGPGTRLLVL.

This clone has a single count. The chain uses TRBV7-6 and TRBJ1-1; tentative D call: TRBD1 (6 bases). Per germline, CDR1 SGHVS and CDR2 FNYEAQ. Deletions cut 2 bases from V and 4 bases from J, with 8 bases between. The CDR3 extends over 13 amino acids. CDR3 DNA sequence: TGTGCCAGCAGCTTACTCAGGGGCACTGAAGCTTTCTTT. Residues: CASSLLRGTEAFF.

This sequence joins TRBV27 and TRBJ1-3, with 7 positions matching TRBD1. The germline CDR1 and CDR2 sequences are MNHEY and SMNVEV (reference sequence). J lost 4 bases, V lost 2 bases, and 5 bases had no gene match. This CDR3 contains 15 residues. CDR3 protein: CASSLTGARGNTIYF. Written as DNA, the CDR3 is TGTGCCAGCAGTTTAACAGGGGCGCGAGGAAACACCATATATTTT.

The chain uses TRBV30 and TRBJ1-1; 8 nucleotides agree with TRBD1. CDR1 and CDR2 (germline): GTSNPN, SVGIG (reference sequence). CDR3 size: 12 residues. J gave up 7 bases and V 3 bases, and 4 bases lay outside the gene matches. The CDR3: CAWSAGTGEAFF. CDR3 coding DNA: TGTGCCTGGAGCGCCGGGACAGGTGAAGCTTTCTTT.

The rearrangement links TRBV2 to TRBJ1-4; D remains ambiguous. The ends were cut back, 6 bases at V and 6 bases at J, with 14 bases in the middle. The CDR3 is made up of 14 amino acids. Germline V gene lookup returns CDR1 SNHLY and CDR2 FYNNEI. The CDR3 protein is CASRGPGRDEKLFF. Written as DNA, the CDR3 is TGTGCCAGCAGGGGTCCCGGGAGGGATGAAAAACTGTTTTTT.